Listed below are T cell receptor beta chains from one sample, sequenced in a study of PD-1 blockade in classical Hodgkin lymphoma. This table comes from immunoSEQ multiplex PCR, and its TCRdb copy is limited to in-frame clones, with some not included. The sample lists about 25,000 clones; 80% were seen once. The sequencing here drew on peripheral blood mononuclear cells (PBMCs), taken at baseline. Source of these receptors: a human donor with classical Hodgkin lymphoma. Both conserved end residues are part of each CDR3. Each record gives: J gene, clone size, D gene, V gene, CDR3 DNA, CDR3 protein. D genes are given only for firm matches. The size entry is marked missing in some rows and otherwise reads once, few, many or a size class.

TRBJ2-3	once	NA	TRBV7-8	TGTGCCAGCAGCCCCCGGGGCCCGCCTTGGTATTTT	CASSPRGPPWYF
TRBJ1-3	NA	TRBD1	TRBV4-1	TGCGCCAGCAGCATCGGACAGGAGGGAAACACCATATATTTT	CASSIGQEGNTIYF
TRBJ2-4	once	TRBD1	TRBV7-2	TGTGCCAGCAGCTTAGAGTGGACAGGGGTCAAAAACATTCAGTACTTC	CASSLEWTGVKNIQYF
TRBJ2-7	NA	NA	TRBV27	TGTGCCAGCAGTTTATCGCTAAGGCAGGGACTGAGCTACGAGCAGTACTTC	CASSLSLRQGLSYEQYF
TRBJ1-5	NA	TRBD1	TRBV6-6	TGTGCCAGCAGTAGCCGGGACAGGGGAGATCAGCCCCAGCATTTT	CASSSRDRGDQPQHF
TRBJ1-6	NA	NA	TRBV7-2	TGTGCCAGCAGCCTGAATTCACCCCTCCACTTT	CASSLNSPLHF
TRBJ1-4	NA	TRBD1	TRBV7-8	TGTGCCAGCAGCTGGACAGGGCAAAAACTGTTTTTT	CASSWTGQKLFF
TRBJ1-1	NA	TRBD1	TRBV11-1	TGTGCCAGCAGCTTAGGCCCGGAAGACAGGGGGCGGACTGAAGCTTTCTTT	CASSLGPEDRGRTEAFF
TRBJ1-3	NA	TRBD1	TRBV2	TGTGCCAGCAGCCCTTTGGGACAGGGAAACACCATATATTTT	CASSPLGQGNTIYF
TRBJ1-4	NA	TRBD1	TRBV7-6	TGTGCCAGCAGCGCCCGGACAGGGTTTGAAAAACTGTTTTTT	CASSARTGFEKLFF
TRBJ1-2	NA	NA	TRBV28	TGTGCCAGCAGTTTACACCCCAGGGGCCTGGGCTACACCTTC	CASSLHPRGLGYTF
TRBJ1-1	few	NA	TRBV10-3	TGTGCCATCAGTGAGTCGGGGCAGATGAACACTGAAGCTTTCTTT	CAISESGQMNTEAFF
TRBJ1-4	NA	NA	TRBV6-1	TGTGCCAGCAATCCAGGAAGACACGCTAATGAAAAACTGTTTTTT	CASNPGRHANEKLFF
TRBJ2-3	NA	TRBD2	TRBV6-1	TGTGCCAGCAGTGACCCCAGGCGGGGGGATACGCAGTATTTT	CASSDPRRGDTQYF
TRBJ2-1	once	NA	TRBV6-6	TGTGCCAGCAGTGGACCGGGGGCCTTCTACAATGAGCAGTTCTTC	CASSGPGAFYNEQFF
TRBJ2-5	NA	NA	TRBV27	TGTGCCAGCAGTTCCGGACTGACGAACGTGGAGACCCAGTACTTC	CASSSGLTNVETQYF